This T cell receptor (beta chain) was documented in a study of PD-1 blockade in classical Hodgkin lymphoma. The wider study: Patients were administered nivolumab (3 mg/kg intravenously) every 2 weeks.

In every patient, relapse followed autologous stem cell transplantation, while exposure to brentuximab vedotin differed. The assay was immunoSEQ multiplex PCR, and TCRdb's table has in-frame clones only and misses some. The sample includes approximately 52,000 clones, roughly 66% of them seen just once. The CDR3 length is 15 residues. V lost 4 bases, J lost 2 bases, and 7 bases stayed unmatched. From germline, CDR1 is SGHDT and CDR2 YYEEEE. The chain couples TRBV5-6 to TRBJ2-3; 7 bases match TRBD1. Material: peripheral blood mononuclear cells (PBMCs), obtained before the second cycle of nivolumab. The source of this sequence is a human donor with classical Hodgkin lymphoma. The CDR3 loop reads CASSPQQGYTDTQYF. The CDR3 bases are TGTGCCAGCAGCCCACAACAGGGGTACACAGATACGCAGTATTTT.